This T cell receptor beta chain was observed in a study of T-cell reconstitution after alpha-beta-depleted transplantation in children. This sample's TCRbeta library carried unique molecular identifier barcodes. Each CDR3 protein is one row after TCRdb ran MiXCR on the PCR reads. This table has 780,000 or so distinct CDR3 sequences, 15% to 20% appearing once. This CDR3 contains 13 residues. Between the trimmed V and J ends, which lost 6 bases and 2 bases, there was a span of 10 bases. This clonotype was counted a few times. The sequence was obtained from a male patient between 5 and 17 years old who had a stem cell transplant for acute lymphoblastic leukemia, so the T cells may come from the graft donor. The rearrangement joins TRBV12-3 or TRBV12-4 to TRBJ2-5; D remains ambiguous. Source: PBMCs, mostly from graft donor cells, taken 360 days after TCRalphabeta/CD19-depleted stem cell transplant. CDR3 nucleotides: TGTGCCAGCAGGGTGGCCGGACAAGAGACCCAGTACTTC. Encoded protein: CASRVAGQETQYF.